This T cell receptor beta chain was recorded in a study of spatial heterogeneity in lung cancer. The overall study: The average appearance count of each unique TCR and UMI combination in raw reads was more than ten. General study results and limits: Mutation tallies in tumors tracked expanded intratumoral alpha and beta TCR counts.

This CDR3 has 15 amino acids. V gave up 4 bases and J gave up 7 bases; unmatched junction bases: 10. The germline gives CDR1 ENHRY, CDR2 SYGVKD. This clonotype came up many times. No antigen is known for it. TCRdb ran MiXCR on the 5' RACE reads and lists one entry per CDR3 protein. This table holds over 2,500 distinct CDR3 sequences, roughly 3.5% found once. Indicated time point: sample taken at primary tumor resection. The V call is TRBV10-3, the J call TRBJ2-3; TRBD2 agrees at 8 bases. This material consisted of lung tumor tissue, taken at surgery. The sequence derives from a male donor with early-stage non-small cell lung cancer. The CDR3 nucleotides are TGTGCCATCAGTGTGATAGCGGGGTCGTTCTATACGCAGTATTTT. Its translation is CAISVIAGSFYTQYF.